These 5 T cell receptor beta chains share one sample of origin, sequenced in a study of cytomegalovirus exposure and HLA in healthy donors. The PCR contained 60 Vbeta and 13 Jbeta primers. TCRdb keeps only in-frame clones here, not all; method: immunoSEQ multiplex PCR. This sample carries 150,000 to 200,000 clones, approximately 84% of them seen once, and the ten largest clones take about 2.5%. The specimen was PBMCs. The receptors come from a man aged 25 to 40 in good health and CMV-seropositive.

V is TRBV7-2 and J is TRBJ2-1; 10 nucleotides align to TRBD2. The germline V gene has CDR1 SGHTA and CDR2 FQGNSA. The CDR3 runs to 16 residues. Unmatched junction bases numbered 7, after V lost 2 bases and J lost 6 bases. This CDR3 reads CASSLSRGLAPNEQFF. The DNA for the CDR3 is TGTGCCAGCAGCTTATCTCGGGGACTAGCGCCCAATGAGCAGTTCTTC.

The sample holds one count of this clone. The V gene is TRBV21-1, the J gene TRBJ1-2; TRBD1 reflects the table's D call only, with no check against the DNA. TRBV21-1 is annotated as a pseudogene. The CDR3 is 13 residues long. CDR3 coding DNA: TGTGCCAGCCCCCGGCAGGGGGACTATGGCTACACCTTC. Amino acids: CASPRQGDYGYTF.

There are a few counts of this clone. This chain uses TRBV4-3 with TRBJ2-1; possible D gene TRBD2, 6 bases. Germline CDR1 and CDR2: LGHNA and YSLEER. The CDR3 is 16 amino acids. The ends were cut back, 1 base at V and 0 bases at J, with 10 bases in the middle. This CDR3 reads CASSQVSGSSYNEQFF. CDR3 nucleotides: TGCGCCAGCAGCCAAGTGTCCGGGAGCTCCTACAATGAGCAGTTCTTC.

CDR3 nucleotide sequence: TGTGCCAGCAGTTACTCGGCAGGGGGCTTCAATGAGCAGTTCTTC. Translation gives CASSYSAGGFNEQFF. The chain is built from TRBV6-5 and TRBJ2-1, with 8 bases that match TRBD1. Germline V gives CDR1 MNHEY, CDR2 SVGAGI. V lost 0 bases, J lost 6 bases, and 4 bases stayed unmatched. The CDR3 is made up of 15 amino acids.

The rearrangement uses TRBV30 and TRBJ1-1, with a tentative D call TRBD1 (5 bases). Trimming cost V 0 bases and J 4 bases, with 18 bases left between them. Germline CDR1 reads GTSNPN; CDR2 reads SVGIG (reference sequence). The CDR3 spans 16 residues. CDR3 sequence reads: CAWSVQFARVVTEAFF. CDR3 nucleotides: TGTGCCTGGAGTGTACAGTTTGCCAGGGTAGTCACTGAAGCTTTCTTT.